This T cell receptor beta chain was captured by sequencing in a study of T cells in Graves' hyperthyroidism and ophthalmopathy (dated by TCRdb to the late 2010s). For the wider study: Peripheral blood samples were taken at the time of initial diagnosis, prior to any treatment. To identify TCR V-J signatures that set the groups apart, the researchers used a discovery cohort of 100 patients, made up of fewer than 50 with Graves' ophthalmopathy and some 55 with stable Graves' hyperthyroidism. Prospective prediction of ophthalmopathy was tested in an independent validation cohort of 18 to 20 hyperthyroidism patients and 15 to 17 patients who later progressed to ophthalmopathy. The 90 to 100 discovery patients were randomly split 7:3 into training and test sets. In six Graves' hyperthyroidism patients, the study also compared T-cell repertoires from thyroid tissue with T-cell repertoires from blood. After blood sampling, hyperthyroidism patients were treated with methimazole at a starting dose of 30 mg daily, and ophthalmopathy patients were treated with high-dose intravenous methylprednisolone. According to the paper, TCR Vbeta CDR3 sequencing was carried out on over 130 peripheral blood samples, which came from 40 to 45 ophthalmopathy, 75 or so hyperthyroidism and roughly 17 progressor patients.

Turning to this clonotype: Its antigen has not been determined. Just one base apart from a much larger clone, this may be a read error. Since the CDR3 does not end with the conserved phenylalanine or tryptophan, this likely comes from a read error.

Ophthalmopathy patients had moderately to severely active disease, Clinical Activity Score of at least 3, NOSPECS grade of at least 4, and duration under 3 months. Patients with uncontrolled infections, other autoimmune diseases, pregnancy or lactation were excluded. Clinical symptoms, serum thyroxine and TRAb, thyroid ultrasound, and orbital computed tomography formed the basis for the diagnoses. PBMCs were separated from over 9 ml of fresh peripheral blood using Ficoll-Paque density gradient centrifugation. Total RNA was extracted using Trizol reagent, and RNA quality was assessed on an Agilent 2100 Bioanalyzer. The TCR beta CDR3 regions were amplified from the RNA transcripts. For the first round of RT-PCR on the TCR CDR3, the HTBI primer set was used together with the Qiagen OneStep RT-PCR kit. A second multiplex PCR round built the libraries, followed by size selection and purification. Sequencing of the libraries was done on an Illumina HiSeq2000 using paired-end 100 bp reads. Processing in the source paper ran as follows. Raw data were processed with SOAPnuke, discarding reads with adapters, uncalled bases, mean Phred below 15, or no exact constant-primer or identifier match. COPE v1.2.5 was used to merge high-quality paired reads, and clonotypes were defined as unique nucleotide sequences. MiTCR v1.1 was used to align clonotypes to the IMGT TRBV, TRBD and TRBJ reference segments. Only V-J combinations with frequency above 0.0001, covering approximately 99% of repertoires, were analysed. A TCS score was defined as the ratio of F50 (clonal expansion) to E x V (chaos), with BLOSUM62-based TCRdist applied between CDR3 peptides within each V-J. Welch's t-statistics and random forest reduced 450 to 600 V-J features to about 13, which were used in a naive Bayes classifier (R e1071). TCRdb reprocessing: public reads trimmed at Q25 with fastp, clones called with MiXCR, in-frame beta chains kept. Merged by CDR3 protein, the rows form single entries marked with the most common genes and DNA. Clone size and V and J calls follow TCRdb, not the original study. This sample comprises 490,000 or so distinct CDR3 sequences, roughly 21% of them detected only once. The ten largest account for over 45% of the sample.

Study-wide findings and limitations: No statistical method was used to fix the sample size in advance, and group allocation was not hidden from the investigators. In validation, progression to ophthalmopathy was predicted by the model with 55% to 71% sensitivity and nearly 75% specificity, a median of roughly 6.4 months before onset. Blood samples also contained most of the expanded thyroid clonotypes (frequency above 0.001), which suggests that blood repertoires may reflect thyroid immune responses. A model built on a 13 V-J signature distinguished ophthalmopathy from stable hyperthyroidism, reaching roughly 88% sensitivity and around 82% specificity in cross-validation and 80%/75% in testing.

A distance of 13 bases separates the germline ends of V and J, which lose 0 bases and 4 bases respectively. The CDR3 extends over 15 residues, inclusive of both ends. Only the CDR3 part of the read is kept: 45 bases, read in frame from the first base. CDR1 SGHRS and CDR2 YFSETQ are derived from the germline V gene. The sample was blood. The chain joins TRBV5-1 to TRBJ1-1; TRBD1 might be the D gene, on 5 matching bases. This sequence originates from a middle-aged man with Graves' ophthalmopathy. The CDR3 has the sequence CASSLVGRATTEAFS. The sequenced DNA: TGCGCCAGCAGCTTGGTTGGCAGGGCCACCACTGAAGCTTTCTCT.